These T cell receptor beta chains were read from a single sample in a study of tumor and adjacent non-tumor tissue in lung cancer. TCRdb called the multiplex PCR reads again in MiXCR, with one record for every CDR3 protein. The data show about 75,000 distinct CDR3 sequences, around 77% seen once. Sequencing input: lung tumor tissue. The source is a woman aged 50 to 65 with non-small cell lung cancer. Both conserved end residues are part of each CDR3. A D gene is named only where the DNA matches it firmly. Only part of the rows carry a size: once, few, many, or a class if the clone is expanded.

TRBV12-3/TRBV12-4	once	TRBJ2-4	TRBD2	TGTACCAGCAGTTTATTGGTTAGCGGGCCACCTTCCCCCTACTTT	CTSSLLVSGPPSPYF
TRBV10-2	NA	TRBJ2-1	NA	TGCGCCAGCAGGGACCTAGTAGAGCAGTACAATGTGCAGTTCTTC	CASRDLVEQYNVQFF
TRBV5-6	NA	TRBJ1-2	NA	TGTGCCAGCAGCTTGGCGAGGGGATATGGCTACACCTTC	CASSLARGYGYTF
TRBV11-3	NA	TRBJ2-3	TRBD2	TGTGCCAGCAGCTTAGGACGGCGGGAGAATGCAGATACGCGCTATTTT	CASSLGRRENADTRYF
TRBV24-1	NA	TRBJ1-1	NA	TGTACCACCAGTGATTCTAGCTACACTGAAACTTTCTTT	CTTSDSSYTETFF
TRBV12-3/TRBV12-4	many	TRBJ1-2	NA	TGTGCCAGCACTCGGGGTGGGGGAGGAGGCTACACCTTC	CASTRGGGGGYTF
TRBV29-1	NA	TRBJ1-5	TRBD1	TGCAGCGTACGAACCGGGACAGGGGGTAGCAATCAGCCCCAGTATTTC	CSVRTGTGGSNQPQYF
TRBV12-3/TRBV12-4	many	TRBJ1-1	NA	TGTGCCAGCAGCGACGGGCCCAGGAGGAACACTGAAGCTTTCTTT	CASSDGPRRNTEAFF
TRBV24-1	NA	TRBJ1-5	NA	TGTGCCACCAGCGATGGGCACCGGGATCAGCCCCAGCATTTT	CATSDGHRDQPQHF
TRBV11-2	medium-sized	TRBJ2-1	TRBD2	TGTGCCAGCAGCTTGTTCCGGTCTCTAGCGGGATTAAGAACCTACAATGAGCAGTTCTTC	CASSLFRSLAGLRTYNEQFF
TRBV5-4	NA	TRBJ2-1	TRBD2	TGTGCCAGTAAGCCCCTAGCGGGCACCTACATTGAGCAGTTCTTC	CASKPLAGTYIEQFF